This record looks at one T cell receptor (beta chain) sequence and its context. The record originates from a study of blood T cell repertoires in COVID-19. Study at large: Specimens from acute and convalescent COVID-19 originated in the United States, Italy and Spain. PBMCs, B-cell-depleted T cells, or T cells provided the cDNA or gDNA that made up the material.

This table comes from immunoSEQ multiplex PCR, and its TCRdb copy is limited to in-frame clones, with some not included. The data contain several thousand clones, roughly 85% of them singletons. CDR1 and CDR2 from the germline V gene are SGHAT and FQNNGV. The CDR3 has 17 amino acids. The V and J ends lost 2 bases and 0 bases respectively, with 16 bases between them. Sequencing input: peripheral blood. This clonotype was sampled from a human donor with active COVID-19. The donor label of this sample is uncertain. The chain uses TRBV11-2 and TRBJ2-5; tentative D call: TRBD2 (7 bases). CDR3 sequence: CASSLLRGRGYQETQYF. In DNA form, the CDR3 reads TGTGCCAGCAGCTTACTGCGGGGGAGGGGGTACCAAGAGACCCAGTACTTC.